A selection of T cell receptor beta chains follows, all from one sample in a study of blood T cell repertoires in COVID-19. TCRdb's copy holds only in-frame clones and misses some; the assay was immunoSEQ multiplex PCR. The sample comprises more than 300,000 clones, 90% of which are singletons, and 3.9% rests with the top ten. Material for sequencing was PBMCs or T cells enriched from blood (not recorded which). These receptors were collected from a woman between 25 and 40 years old who had been exposed to COVID-19. CDR3s include the opening cysteine and the closing phenylalanine or tryptophan. D genes are given only for firm matches. Size values are once, few and many counts, or a class for expanded clones, and some rows have none.

size	V	D	J	DNA	CDR3
-	TRBV10-3	TRBD1	TRBJ1-3	TGTGCCAACTCCGGGACAGGCTCTGGAAACACCATATATTTT	CANSGTGSGNTIYF
-	TRBV21-1	-	TRBJ2-3	TGTGCCAGCAGCGCTCTAGCGGGGGGTACAGATACGCAGTATTTT	CASSALAGGTDTQYF
-	TRBV4-3	-	TRBJ2-2	TGCGCCAGCAGCCTCTATGCGGGGAAGGACACCGGGGAGCTGTTTTTT	CASSLYAGKDTGELFF
-	TRBV11-2	-	TRBJ2-7	TGTGCCAGCAGCGTGAACAGGGGAGGCTACGAGCAGTACTTC	CASSVNRGGYEQYF
-	TRBV4-2	TRBD1	TRBJ1-6	TGTGCCAGCAGCCAAGAACCTTCCGGACAGGGATCCTATAATTCACCCCTCCACTTT	CASSQEPSGQGSYNSPLHF
-	TRBV10-3	TRBD1	TRBJ2-4	TGTGCCATCTCTGCGACAGGGGGACGTCTAGCCAAAAACATTCAGTACTTC	CAISATGGRLAKNIQYF
-	TRBV6-2/TRBV6-3	-	TRBJ2-2	TGTGCCAGCAGTTTACAGGGAGCCACCGGGGAGCTGTTTTTT	CASSLQGATGELFF
-	TRBV3-1/TRBV3-2	-	TRBJ2-3	TGTGCCAGCAGCCCATTTACGGGGAGCACAGATACGCAGTATTTT	CASSPFTGSTDTQYF
once	TRBV25-1	-	TRBJ2-5	TGTGCCAGTGGGCGAGAGACCCAGTACTTC	CASGRETQYF
-	TRBV12-3/TRBV12-4	-	TRBJ2-3	TGTGCCAGCAGGCAGGGAACTTTGGCGCAGTATTTT	CASRQGTLAQYF
-	TRBV5-1	-	TRBJ2-5	TGCGCCAGCAGCTTAATTACGAGGGCGACCCAGTACTTC	CASSLITRATQYF
-	TRBV11-3	-	TRBJ1-1	TGTGCCAGCAGCTTAGATATTATCCGCCACCACATGAACACTGAAGCTTTCTTT	CASSLDIIRHHMNTEAFF
once	TRBV4-3	-	TRBJ2-1	TGCGCCACTAGTCGTGGACAGTACGACAATGAGCAGTTCTTC	CATSRGQYDNEQFF
-	TRBV19	TRBD2	TRBJ2-7	TGTGCCAGTAGTATGGGCGGGGGGCCCTACTACGAGCAGTACTTC	CASSMGGGPYYEQYF
-	TRBV11-1	-	TRBJ2-5	TGTGCCAGCAGCTTAGTCCTCCCGGGTCTTCGAGAGACCCAGTACTTC	CASSLVLPGLRETQYF
-	TRBV11-2	TRBD1	TRBJ2-1	TGTGCCAGCAGCCCAAGGACAGGGCCGTACAATGAGCAGTTCTTC	CASSPRTGPYNEQFF
-	TRBV4-3	TRBD1	TRBJ1-2	TGCGCCAGCAGCCAAGATCGACAGGGGGCGAACTATGGCTACACCTTC	CASSQDRQGANYGYTF